The subject of this entry is one T cell receptor (beta chain). Antigen unknown. Germline CDR1 ENHRY, CDR2 SYGVKD. There are 15 residues in the CDR3. TCRdb reprocessed the 5' RACE reads, with one entry per CDR3 protein and no DNA. The table lists 400,000 to 500,000 distinct CDR3 sequences. This record belongs to a study of monozygotic twins with inflammatory bowel disease. Study outcomes and limitations: Among the T cells, different subtypes could not be distinguished.

J is TRBJ2-7 and V is TRBV10-3. This TCR came from a human donor with ulcerative colitis or Crohn's disease, or a healthy co-twin of an affected twin (not recorded which). Sequences were obtained from blood. The CDR3 loop reads CAISESISWVHEQYF.